The 27 T cell receptor beta chains below come from one sample, sequenced in a study of blood T cells in healthy people across ages. It was with a sample-barcoded 5' primer and a J-beta primer mix that a second PCR of roughly 7 to 12 cycles was run. TCRdb ran MiXCR on the 5' RACE reads and lists one entry per CDR3 protein. The top ten clones hold approximately 7.9% of a sample with fewer than 1.5 million distinct CDR3 sequences, approximately 38% of them seen once. The material sequenced was blood. These receptors were taken from a woman aged 18-29 years in good health.

V and J are TRBV20-1 and TRBJ2-1; 14 bases agree with TRBD2. This CDR3 has 19 residues. CDR1 and CDR2 (germline): DFQATT, SNEGSKA (reference sequence). V shed 1 base, J shed 1 base, and the junction held 9 bases outside the gene matches. CDR3 sequence: CSARAPGLAGEGSYNEQFF. CDR3 sequence (DNA): TGCAGTGCTAGAGCCCCGGGACTAGCGGGAGAAGGGTCCTACAATGAGCAGTTCTTC.

This chain joins TRBV20-1 and TRBJ1-5, with 7 nucleotides matching TRBD1. The CDR3 is made up of 14 amino acids. The germline V gene has CDR1 DFQATT and CDR2 SNEGSKA (reference sequence). With V trimmed by 1 base and J by 10 bases, 10 bases remained unmatched. CDR3 nucleotide sequence: TGCAGTGCTAGAGGGGACAGCTCCCTTGGCCCCCAGCATTTT. Encoded protein: CSARGDSSLGPQHF.

The J gene is TRBJ2-5, the V gene TRBV4-1, with a tentative D call TRBD2 (6 bases). The CDR3 contains 12 residues. The V and J ends lost 1 base and 10 bases respectively, with 10 bases between them. Germline V gene sequence: CDR1 MGHRA, CDR2 YSYEKL. CDR3 region: CASSQVPGDQYF. In DNA, the CDR3 is TGCGCCAGCAGCCAAGTCCCGGGGGACCAGTACTTC.

The V call is TRBV28, the J call TRBJ1-1; possibly TRBD1 for D (5 bases). V was trimmed by 6 bases and J by 0 bases, leaving 14 bases between them. CDR1 and CDR2 from the germline V gene are MDHEN and SYDVKM. CDR3 length equals 15 residues. CDR3 bases: TGTGCCAGCAGCCCTTTTGGACAACTGAACACTGAAGCTTTCTTT. It is translated as CASSPFGQLNTEAFF.

V and J are TRBV7-2 and TRBJ2-1; 8 positions match TRBD1. The CDR3 is made up of 16 amino acids. Germline V CDR1 and CDR2: SGHTA, FQGNSA. The J segment lost 4 bases and the V segment lost 1 base, leaving 6 bases of the junction unmatched. The CDR3 nucleotides are TGTGCCAGCAGCTTAGAAGGGACAGGAACTTACAATGAGCAGTTCTTC. Amino acid sequence: CASSLEGTGTYNEQFF.

This clonotype was recorded a few times. This chain connects TRBV5-1 to TRBJ1-5; D unclear. V lost 0 bases and J 2 bases, leaving 6 bases between the germline ends. This CDR3 region has 14 residues. Germline V lookup: CDR1 SGHRS, CDR2 YFSETQ. The CDR3 region has the DNA TGCGCCAGCAGCTTGGGGCACGGCAATCAGCCCCAGCATTTT. It is translated as CASSLGHGNQPQHF.

This clonotype came up a few times. The chain is built from TRBV21-1 and TRBJ2-7; the table's D gene call, TRBD1, was not cross checked with the DNA. TRBV21-1 is a pseudogene locus. The CDR3 contains 16 residues. Here the CDR3 DNA reads TGTGCCAGCAGCGATAGATTCAGGACAGGGATCCACGAGCAGTACTTC. It is translated as CASSDRFRTGIHEQYF.

This sequence joins TRBV9 and TRBJ2-7, with TRBD2 matching 8 bases. This CDR3 has 14 amino acids. The V gene end was trimmed by 6 bases and the J gene end by 7 bases; junction bases not matched to a gene: 12. Germline assignment: CDR1 SGDLS and CDR2 YYNGEE. The CDR3 spells CASTEGLAPGEQYF. The CDR3 DNA sequence: TGTGCCAGCACTGAAGGACTAGCTCCTGGGGAGCAGTACTTC.

This chain joins TRBV6-5 and TRBJ1-1; D ambiguous. Germline V gene sequence: CDR1 MNHEY, CDR2 SVGAGI. V lost 3 bases and J lost 1, with 9 bases in between. CDR3 size: 14 residues. The DNA for the CDR3 is TGTGCCAGCAGTTATAGCCCGGCGAACACTGAAGCTTTCTTT. It translates to CASSYSPANTEAFF.

The chain uses TRBV6-6 and TRBJ2-3, with TRBD2 matching 10 bases. The length of the CDR3 is 15 residues. Germline-derived CDR1 and CDR2 are MNHNY and SVGAGI (reference sequence). The trim removed 3 bases at V and 3 bases at J, leaving 3 bases unmatched. CDR3 sequence reads: CASSYEREGTDTQYF. The CDR3 nucleotides are TGTGCCAGCAGTTATGAGCGGGAGGGTACAGATACGCAGTATTTT.

The V call is TRBV2, the J call TRBJ2-7; tentatively, D is TRBD1 (5 bases). The CDR3 is made up of 15 amino acids. V was trimmed by 4 bases and J by 4 bases, leaving 17 bases between them. Germline CDR1 and CDR2: SNHLY and FYNNEI. CDR3 in amino acids: CASSGLRSRAYEQYF. DNA for the CDR3: TGTGCCAGCAGTGGACTCAGGAGCAGGGCTTACGAGCAGTACTTC.

This clonotype has just a few counts. V gene TRBV7-8 combines with J gene TRBJ2-3, with 11 nucleotides matching TRBD2. V shed 5 bases and J 1 base; nucleotides not matched to a gene: 8. The CDR3 covers 17 residues. The germline CDR1 and CDR2 sequences are SGHVS and FQNEAQ. CDR3 region: CASSPPTSGMGTDTQYF. The CDR3 coding sequence is TGTGCCAGCAGCCCCCCGACTAGCGGGATGGGCACAGATACGCAGTATTTT.

The chain links TRBV4-1 to TRBJ2-1, with TRBD2 as a possible D gene (6 bases). Germline V gene data show CDR1 as MGHRA and CDR2 as YSYEKL. The CDR3 has 18 amino acids. V lost 1 base, J lost 0 bases, and 16 bases lay in between. DNA of the CDR3: TGCGCCAGCAGCCAAGGGCGGGAAGGGGCAGGCTCCTACAATGAGCAGTTCTTC. It encodes CASSQGREGAGSYNEQFF.

The V call is TRBV12-3 or TRBV12-4, the J call TRBJ1-1; D may be TRBD1 (5 bases). The V gene lost 6 bases and the J gene lost 2 bases, with 19 bases spanning the gap. The CDR3 totals 16 residues. The CDR3: CASSSGYRGANTEAFF. The CDR3 DNA reads as TGTGCCAGCAGCTCAGGGTATCGAGGGGCTAACACTGAAGCTTTCTTT.

A note on this clonotype: Its ends do not fully match the called genes, so a read error is possible. V is TRBV7-7 and J is TRBJ1-1; 8 positions agree with TRBD1. This CDR3 has 15 amino acids. Germline V gives CDR1 SSHAT, CDR2 FNYEAQ (reference sequence). CDR3 region: CASILGDRGVTEAFF. Here the CDR3 DNA reads TGTGCTAGCATCCTCGGTGACAGGGGTGTCACTGAAGCTTTCTTT.

This clonotype occurred a few times. The V call is TRBV20-1, the J call TRBJ2-1; D is unresolved. The CDR3 consists of 14 residues. Deletions cut 0 bases from V and 4 bases from J, with 10 bases between. Germline V gene sequence: CDR1 DFQATT, CDR2 SNEGSKA (reference sequence). In DNA form, the CDR3 reads TGCAGTGCTAGAGATCTCAGCACTTACAATGAGCAGTTCTTC. Amino acids: CSARDLSTYNEQFF.

The CDR3 spells CASSLAYMAGGAGANVLTF. The CDR3 region has the DNA TGTGCCAGCAGCTTAGCTTATATGGCAGGGGGTGCTGGGGCCAACGTCCTGACTTTC. The J gene is TRBJ2-6, the V gene TRBV7-8, with 7 bases identical to TRBD1. J was trimmed by 2 bases and V by 0 bases; bases with no gene match: 10. CDR1 and CDR2 from the germline V gene are SGHVS and FQNEAQ. The CDR3 is 19 residues long.

The chain recombines TRBV6-4 with TRBJ1-1; 7 bases map to TRBD1. Germline V gene sequence: CDR1 MRHNA, CDR2 SNTAGT. With V trimmed by 2 bases and J by 12 bases, 6 bases remained unmatched. This CDR3 spans 12 amino acids. In DNA, the CDR3 is TGTGCCAGCAGTGACCGAGGGACAGCTCCTTTCTTT. As protein: CASSDRGTAPFF.

This clonotype showed up just a few times. V usage is TRBV7-9 and J usage is TRBJ2-1; D gene uncertain. Trimming shortened V by 7 bases and J by 14 bases, and 18 bases separated the two germline ends. The CDR3 covers 12 residues. Looked up from germline, CDR1 is SEHNR and CDR2 is FQNEAQ (reference sequence). The CDR3 DNA sequence: TGTGCCAGCACCAACCTCCTGGGGATTGAGTTCTTC. It specifies CASTNLLGIEFF. The full variable domain, rest sourced from reference TRBV7-9 and TRBJ2-1, is DTGVSQNPRHKITKRGQNVTFRCDPISEHNRLYWYRQTLGQGPEFLTYFQNEAQLEKSRLLSDRFSAERPKGSFSTLEIQRTEQGDSAMYLCASTNLLGIEFFGPGTRLTVL.

The chain joins TRBV6-1 to TRBJ2-3, with TRBD2 matching 11 bases. V lost 7 bases to trimming and J lost 4 bases; unmatched junction nucleotides: 10. The CDR3 extends over 16 amino acids. The germline CDR1 and CDR2 sequences are MNHNS and SASEGT. The CDR3 DNA is TGTGCCAGCACCGAGACTAGCGGGACGGGCGCAGATACGCAGTATTTT. This codes for CASTETSGTGADTQYF.

This clonotype turned up a few times. The rearrangement uses TRBV7-2 and TRBJ2-1; no clear D. CDR1 and CDR2 (germline): SGHTA, FQGNSA. The V and J ends lost 4 bases and 0 bases respectively, with 16 bases between them. This CDR3 spans 17 amino acids. CDR3 DNA: TGTGCCAGCAGCTCCGACGAGCCTAGTAGCTCCTACAATGAGCAGTTCTTC. This translates into CASSSDEPSSSYNEQFF.

V gene TRBV28 combines with J gene TRBJ2-1; 9 bases match TRBD2. Losses at the gene ends were 5 bases for V and 13 bases for J; bases not matched to a gene: 9. Germline values: CDR1 MDHEN, CDR2 SYDVKM. There are 13 residues in the CDR3. Here the CDR3 DNA reads TGTGCCAGCAGTCTAGCGGGACCGGTTAAACAGTTCTTC. Its protein product is CASSLAGPVKQFF.

The chain is built from TRBV5-1 and TRBJ2-5, with 8 bases fitting TRBD2. Germline lookup yields CDR1 SGHRS and CDR2 YFSETQ. This CDR3 comprises 16 residues. J gave up 2 bases and V 1 base, and 7 bases lay outside the gene matches. CDR3: CASSLPRTSGQETQYF. The DNA of the CDR3 is TGCGCCAGCAGCTTGCCTCGTACTAGCGGACAAGAGACCCAGTACTTC.

The rearrangement uses TRBV15 and TRBJ2-6, with D possibly being TRBD1 (5 bases). The V gene lost 0 bases and the J gene lost 7 bases, with 13 bases spanning the gap. The CDR3 contains 16 residues. Germline CDR1 and CDR2: LNHNV and YYDKDF (reference sequence). The CDR3 here is CATSRDRWQGANVLTF. CDR3 sequence (DNA): TGTGCCACCAGCAGAGATCGGTGGCAGGGCGCCAACGTCCTGACTTTC.

This chain uses TRBV20-1 with TRBJ1-6; a weak D match, TRBD1 (6 bases). Germline V gene data show CDR1 as DFQATT and CDR2 as SNEGSKA (reference sequence). V lost 4 bases to trimming and J lost 8 bases, with 18 bases between them. The CDR3 has 15 residues. CDR3 coding DNA: TGCAGTGCTATCAAACAGGGTTTATATGATTCACCCCTCCACTTT. Its translation: CSAIKQGLYDSPLHF.

V and J are TRBV2 and TRBJ2-1; 7 nucleotides agree with TRBD2. In germline, CDR1 is SNHLY, CDR2 FYNNEI. This CDR3 has 16 amino acids. V lost 7 bases to trimming and J lost 4 bases; unmatched junction nucleotides: 13. The CDR3 is CASTLGGGIGYNEQFF. The CDR3 DNA reads as TGTGCCAGCACCCTTGGGGGGGGGATTGGATACAATGAGCAGTTCTTC. The full variable domain, rest sourced from reference TRBV2 and TRBJ2-1, is EPEVTQTPSHQVTQMGQEVILRCVPISNHLYFYWYRQILGQKVEFLVSFYNNEISEKSEIFDDQFSVERPDGSNFTLKIRSTKLEDSAMYFCASTLGGGIGYNEQFFGPGTRLTVL.

The rearrangement links TRBV12-3 or TRBV12-4 to TRBJ2-6, with unresolved D. V was clipped by 7 bases and J by 0 bases, with 10 bases between them. The CDR3 loop spans 15 amino acids. CDR3: CASTWTHSGANVLTF. The CDR3 DNA sequence: TGTGCCAGCACCTGGACGCACTCTGGGGCCAACGTCCTGACTTTC.